This is a list of T cell receptor beta chains from one sample in a study of T cells in localized non-small cell lung cancer. Using immunoSEQ multiplex PCR, the repertoire was profiled, and TCRdb retains in-frame clones only, with some absent. The sample holds about 33,000 clones, 90% seen once. The source material was peripheral blood, sampled before any cancer treatment. These receptors came from a man aged 40 to 70 with stage I lung adenocarcinoma. Each CDR3 is given with its conserved first and last residue. Each record gives: J gene, CDR3 length, D gene, clone size, V gene, CDR3 protein, CDR3 DNA. A D gene is named only where the DNA matches it firmly. Clone size is not always given. Where it is, it says once, few, many or a class for expanded clones.

J gene: TRBJ2-5; CDR3 length: 10; D gene: .; clone size: .; V gene: TRBV7-2; CDR3 protein: CASSHVRAYF; CDR3 DNA: TGTGCCAGCAGCCACGTGCGGGCGTACTTC
J gene: TRBJ1-5; CDR3 length: 18; D gene: .; clone size: .; V gene: TRBV19; CDR3 protein: CASSQNIQQGRGNQPQHF; CDR3 DNA: TGTGCCAGTAGTCAAAATATTCAACAGGGACGGGGCAATCAGCCCCAGCATTTT
J gene: TRBJ1-1; CDR3 length: 15; D gene: TRBD1; clone size: .; V gene: TRBV7-8; CDR3 protein: CASSPTDRTNTEAFF; CDR3 DNA: TGTGCCAGCAGCCCGACGGACAGGACGAACACTGAAGCTTTCTTT
J gene: TRBJ1-1; CDR3 length: 12; D gene: .; clone size: .; V gene: TRBV5-1; CDR3 protein: CASQQGNTEAFF; CDR3 DNA: TGCGCCAGTCAACAGGGGAACACTGAAGCTTTCTTT
J gene: TRBJ2-1; CDR3 length: 15; D gene: TRBD2; clone size: .; V gene: TRBV2; CDR3 protein: CASRGTSGVNNEQFF; CDR3 DNA: TGTGCCAGCAGAGGAACTAGCGGGGTCAACAATGAGCAGTTCTTC
J gene: TRBJ2-6; CDR3 length: 16; D gene: .; clone size: .; V gene: TRBV18; CDR3 protein: CASSPTGYPGANVLTF; CDR3 DNA: TGTGCCAGCTCACCTACAGGATACCCCGGGGCCAACGTCCTGACTTTC
J gene: TRBJ1-2; CDR3 length: 14; D gene: .; clone size: few; V gene: TRBV5-6; CDR3 protein: CASSPDRSNYGYTF; CDR3 DNA: TGTGCCAGCAGCCCTGACAGATCAAACTATGGCTACACCTTC
J gene: TRBJ1-1; CDR3 length: 14; D gene: .; clone size: .; V gene: TRBV27; CDR3 protein: CASSLTGFDPEAFF; CDR3 DNA: TGTGCCAGCAGTTTAACCGGATTTGATCCTGAAGCTTTCTTT
J gene: TRBJ2-5; CDR3 length: 15; D gene: .; clone size: .; V gene: TRBV6-5; CDR3 protein: CASSSGTPLQETQYF; CDR3 DNA: TGTGCCAGCAGCTCGGGGACGCCTTTACAAGAGACCCAGTACTTC
J gene: TRBJ1-1; CDR3 length: 17; D gene: TRBD1; clone size: .; V gene: TRBV19; CDR3 protein: CASSPLAGTEMNTEAFF; CDR3 DNA: TGTGCCAGTAGTCCCCTAGCCGGGACAGAGATGAACACTGAAGCTTTCTTT
J gene: TRBJ1-5; CDR3 length: 14; D gene: .; clone size: .; V gene: TRBV11-2; CDR3 protein: CASSLTGWDQPQHF; CDR3 DNA: TGTGCCAGCAGCTTAACAGGGTGGGATCAGCCCCAGCATTTT
J gene: TRBJ2-3; CDR3 length: 14; D gene: .; clone size: .; V gene: TRBV5-1; CDR3 protein: CASSLAAIQDTQYF; CDR3 DNA: TGCGCCAGCAGCTTGGCCGCCATCCAGGATACGCAGTATTTT
J gene: TRBJ2-7; CDR3 length: 14; D gene: .; clone size: .; V gene: TRBV7-8; CDR3 protein: CASSLGVSGYEQYF; CDR3 DNA: TGTGCCAGCAGCTTGGGCGTGAGTGGCTACGAGCAGTACTTC
J gene: TRBJ2-1; CDR3 length: 12; D gene: .; clone size: .; V gene: TRBV19; CDR3 protein: CASTPGYNEQFF; CDR3 DNA: TGTGCCAGTACCCCGGGTTACAATGAGCAGTTCTTC
J gene: TRBJ2-7; CDR3 length: 15; D gene: .; clone size: .; V gene: TRBV7-2; CDR3 protein: CASSLGRSLGYEQYF; CDR3 DNA: TGTGCCAGCAGCTTAGGTCGGTCCCTAGGATACGAGCAGTACTTC
J gene: TRBJ2-7; CDR3 length: 11; D gene: .; clone size: .; V gene: TRBV10-3; CDR3 protein: CATESLGEQYF; CDR3 DNA: TGTGCCACAGAATCCTTGGGAGAGCAGTACTTC
J gene: TRBJ2-7; CDR3 length: 14; D gene: .; clone size: .; V gene: TRBV10-1; CDR3 protein: CASSATGGEGEQYF; CDR3 DNA: TGCGCCAGCAGTGCGACCGGGGGTGAAGGGGAGCAGTACTTC
J gene: TRBJ1-4; CDR3 length: 15; D gene: .; clone size: .; V gene: TRBV5-1; CDR3 protein: CASSLGGQVNEKLFF; CDR3 DNA: TGCGCCAGCAGCTTAGGTGGGCAAGTGAATGAAAAACTGTTTTTT
J gene: TRBJ1-1; CDR3 length: 17; D gene: .; clone size: .; V gene: TRBV7-9; CDR3 protein: CASSPLLIRGSNTEAFF; CDR3 DNA: TGTGCCAGCAGCCCCCTTCTCATTAGGGGATCGAACACTGAAGCTTTCTTT
J gene: TRBJ1-3; CDR3 length: 14; D gene: .; clone size: once; V gene: TRBV5-4; CDR3 protein: CASSAQSSGNTIYF; CDR3 DNA: TGTGCCAGCAGCGCCCAGAGCTCTGGAAACACCATATATTTT
J gene: TRBJ1-4; CDR3 length: 15; D gene: .; clone size: .; V gene: TRBV5-1; CDR3 protein: CASSLAGKNNEKLFF; CDR3 DNA: TGCGCCAGCAGCTTAGCAGGGAAGAATAATGAAAAACTGTTTTTT
J gene: TRBJ1-2; CDR3 length: 12; D gene: .; clone size: few; V gene: TRBV7-9; CDR3 protein: CASPIDNYGYTF; CDR3 DNA: TGTGCCAGCCCCATAGACAACTATGGCTACACCTTC
J gene: TRBJ2-1; CDR3 length: 11; D gene: .; clone size: .; V gene: TRBV6-1; CDR3 protein: CASSPYIEQFF; CDR3 DNA: TGTGCCAGCAGTCCTTACATAGAGCAGTTCTTC
J gene: TRBJ2-2; CDR3 length: 15; D gene: .; clone size: .; V gene: TRBV9; CDR3 protein: CASTPLGGDTGELFF; CDR3 DNA: TGTGCCAGCACCCCCTTGGGGGGAGACACCGGGGAGCTGTTTTTT
J gene: TRBJ1-2; CDR3 length: 13; D gene: TRBD1; clone size: once; V gene: TRBV25-1; CDR3 protein: CASSGGTAYGYTF; CDR3 DNA: TGTGCCAGCAGTGGGGGGACAGCTTATGGCTACACCTTC
J gene: TRBJ1-5; CDR3 length: 14; D gene: TRBD1; clone size: once; V gene: TRBV6-5; CDR3 protein: CASSGTGVTQPQHF; CDR3 DNA: TGTGCCAGCAGTGGTACAGGGGTTACTCAGCCCCAGCATTTT
J gene: TRBJ1-3; CDR3 length: 14; D gene: .; clone size: .; V gene: TRBV15; CDR3 protein: CATAETDSGNTIYF; CDR3 DNA: TGTGCCACGGCCGAGACAGACTCTGGAAACACCATATATTTT
J gene: TRBJ2-3; CDR3 length: 13; D gene: .; clone size: .; V gene: TRBV5-1; CDR3 protein: CASSFTHTDTQYF; CDR3 DNA: TGCGCCAGCAGCTTTACACACACAGATACGCAGTATTTT
J gene: TRBJ2-4; CDR3 length: 14; D gene: .; clone size: once; V gene: TRBV7-2; CDR3 protein: CASRGRRGKNIQYF; CDR3 DNA: TGTGCCAGCCGGGGGCGTCGGGGCAAAAACATTCAGTACTTC
J gene: TRBJ1-2; CDR3 length: 14; D gene: .; clone size: few; V gene: TRBV11-2; CDR3 protein: CASSPLQGNYGYTF; CDR3 DNA: TGTGCCAGCAGCCCGCTACAGGGTAACTATGGCTACACCTTC
J gene: TRBJ1-1; CDR3 length: 15; D gene: TRBD1; clone size: .; V gene: TRBV5-1; CDR3 protein: CASSDAGTARFEAFF; CDR3 DNA: TGCGCCAGCAGCGATGCCGGGACAGCTAGGTTTGAAGCTTTCTTT
J gene: TRBJ2-7; CDR3 length: 13; D gene: .; clone size: .; V gene: TRBV15; CDR3 protein: CATSRDLGAEQYF; CDR3 DNA: TGTGCCACCAGCAGAGATCTGGGGGCCGAGCAGTACTTC
J gene: TRBJ2-2; CDR3 length: 18; D gene: TRBD2; clone size: .; V gene: TRBV18; CDR3 protein: CASSPLGSGGTNTGELFF; CDR3 DNA: TGTGCCAGCTCACCCCTTGGTAGCGGGGGGACCAACACCGGGGAGCTGTTTTTT
J gene: TRBJ1-3; CDR3 length: 16; D gene: .; clone size: .; V gene: TRBV5-1; CDR3 protein: CASSLLGQGAGNTIYF; CDR3 DNA: TGCGCCAGCAGCTTGCTGGGCCAGGGAGCCGGAAACACCATATATTTT